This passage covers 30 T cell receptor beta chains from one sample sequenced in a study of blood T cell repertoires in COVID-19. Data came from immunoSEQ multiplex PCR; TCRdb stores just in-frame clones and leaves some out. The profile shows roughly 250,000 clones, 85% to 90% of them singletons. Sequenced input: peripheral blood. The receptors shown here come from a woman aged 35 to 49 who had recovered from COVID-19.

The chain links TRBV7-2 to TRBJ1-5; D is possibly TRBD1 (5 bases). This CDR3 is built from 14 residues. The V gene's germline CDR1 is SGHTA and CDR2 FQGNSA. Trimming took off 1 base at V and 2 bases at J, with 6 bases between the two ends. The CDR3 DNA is TGTGCCAGCAGCTTAGGGGGCCGCAATCAGCCCCAGCATTTT. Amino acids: CASSLGGRNQPQHF.

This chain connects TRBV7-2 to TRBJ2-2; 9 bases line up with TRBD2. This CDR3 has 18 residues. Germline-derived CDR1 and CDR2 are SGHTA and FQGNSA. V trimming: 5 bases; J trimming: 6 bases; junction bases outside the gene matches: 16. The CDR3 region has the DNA TGTGCCAGCAGCGCGGGACTAGCCGGGCCCGGGTGGGCCGGGGAGCTGTTTTTT. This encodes CASSAGLAGPGWAGELFF.

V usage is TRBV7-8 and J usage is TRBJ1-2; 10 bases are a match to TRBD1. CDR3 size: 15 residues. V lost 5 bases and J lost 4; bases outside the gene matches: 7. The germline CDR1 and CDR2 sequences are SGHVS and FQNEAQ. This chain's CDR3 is CASSTQTGGGYGYTF. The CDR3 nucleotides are TGTGCCAGCAGCACACAGACAGGGGGCGGCTATGGCTACACCTTC.

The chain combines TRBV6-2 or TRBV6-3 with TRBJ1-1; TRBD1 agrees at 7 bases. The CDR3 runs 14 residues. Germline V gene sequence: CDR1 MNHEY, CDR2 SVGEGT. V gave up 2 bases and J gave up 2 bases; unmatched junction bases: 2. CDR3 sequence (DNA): TGTGCCAGCAGTTACGGGACAGCAAACACTGAAGCTTTCTTT. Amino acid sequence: CASSYGTANTEAFF.

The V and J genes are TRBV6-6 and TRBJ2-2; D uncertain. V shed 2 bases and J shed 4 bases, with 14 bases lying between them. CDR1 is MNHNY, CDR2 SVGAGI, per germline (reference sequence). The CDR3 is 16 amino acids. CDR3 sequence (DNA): TGTGCCAGCAGTTACCCTCGCGGCGGTCTCACCGGGGAGCTGTTTTTT. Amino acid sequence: CASSYPRGGLTGELFF.

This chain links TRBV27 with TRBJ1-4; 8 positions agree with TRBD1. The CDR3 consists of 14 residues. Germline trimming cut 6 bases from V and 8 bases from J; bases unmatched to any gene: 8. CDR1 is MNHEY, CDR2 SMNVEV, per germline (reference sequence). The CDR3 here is CASSRGQAREKLFF. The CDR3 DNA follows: TGTGCCAGCAGCCGGGGACAGGCCAGGGAAAAACTGTTTTTT. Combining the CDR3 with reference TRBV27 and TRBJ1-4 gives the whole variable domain EAQVTQNPRYLITVTGKKLTVTCSQNMNHEYMSWYRQDPGLGLRQIYYSMNVEVTDKGDVPEGYKVSRKEKRNFPLILESPSPNQTSLYFCASSRGQAREKLFFGSGTQLSVL.

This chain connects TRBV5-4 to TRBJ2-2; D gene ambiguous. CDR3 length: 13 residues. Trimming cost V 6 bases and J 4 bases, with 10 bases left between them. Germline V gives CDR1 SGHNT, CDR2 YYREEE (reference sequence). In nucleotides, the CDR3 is TGTGCCAGCACCCCACGGTCCACCGGGGAGCTGTTTTTT. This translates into CASTPRSTGELFF.

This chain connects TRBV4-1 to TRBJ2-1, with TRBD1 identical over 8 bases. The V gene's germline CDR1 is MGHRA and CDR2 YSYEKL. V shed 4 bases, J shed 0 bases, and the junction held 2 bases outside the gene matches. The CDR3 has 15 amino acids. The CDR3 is CASSLGQGSYNEQFF. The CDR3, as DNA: TGCGCCAGCAGCCTCGGACAGGGCTCCTACAATGAGCAGTTCTTC.

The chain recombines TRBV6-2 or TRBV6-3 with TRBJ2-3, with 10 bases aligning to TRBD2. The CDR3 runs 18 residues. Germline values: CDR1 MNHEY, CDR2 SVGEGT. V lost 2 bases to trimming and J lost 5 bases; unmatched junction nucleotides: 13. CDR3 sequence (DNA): TGTGCCAGCAGTTACCCACCCTGGGTAGCGGGAGGCCAAGATACGCAGTATTTT. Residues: CASSYPPWVAGGQDTQYF.

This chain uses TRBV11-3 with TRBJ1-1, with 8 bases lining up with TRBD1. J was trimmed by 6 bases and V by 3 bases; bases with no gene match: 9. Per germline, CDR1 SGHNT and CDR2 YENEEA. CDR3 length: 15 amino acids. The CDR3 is CASSLGGQVKAEAFF. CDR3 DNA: TGTGCCAGCAGCTTGGGGGGACAGGTCAAGGCTGAAGCTTTCTTT.

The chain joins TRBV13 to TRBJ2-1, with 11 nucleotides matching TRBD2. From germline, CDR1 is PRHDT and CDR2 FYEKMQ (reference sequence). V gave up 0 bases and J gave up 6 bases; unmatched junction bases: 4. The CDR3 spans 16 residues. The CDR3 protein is CASSLGLAGVGNEQFF. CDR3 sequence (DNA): TGTGCCAGCAGCTTAGGACTAGCGGGAGTCGGCAATGAGCAGTTCTTC.

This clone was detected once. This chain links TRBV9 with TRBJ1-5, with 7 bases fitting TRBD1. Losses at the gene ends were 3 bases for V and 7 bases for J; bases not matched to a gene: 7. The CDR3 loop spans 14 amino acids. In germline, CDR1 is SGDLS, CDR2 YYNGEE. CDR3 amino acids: CASSERQGGQPQHF. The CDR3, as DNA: TGTGCCAGCAGCGAAAGACAGGGCGGCCAGCCCCAGCATTTT.

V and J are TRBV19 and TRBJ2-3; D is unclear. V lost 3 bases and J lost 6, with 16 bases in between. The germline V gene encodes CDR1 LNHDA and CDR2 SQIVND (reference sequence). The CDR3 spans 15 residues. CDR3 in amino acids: CASSIVGDLGDTQYF. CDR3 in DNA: TGTGCCAGTAGTATTGTTGGAGACCTCGGGGATACGCAGTATTTT.

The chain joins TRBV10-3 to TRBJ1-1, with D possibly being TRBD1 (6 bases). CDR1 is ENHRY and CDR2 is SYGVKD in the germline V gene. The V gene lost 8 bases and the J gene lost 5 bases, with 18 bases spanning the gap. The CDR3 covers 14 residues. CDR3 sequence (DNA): TGTGCCATCGGCTCGGGACACCCGGGGACTGAAGCTTTCTTT. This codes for CAIGSGHPGTEAFF.

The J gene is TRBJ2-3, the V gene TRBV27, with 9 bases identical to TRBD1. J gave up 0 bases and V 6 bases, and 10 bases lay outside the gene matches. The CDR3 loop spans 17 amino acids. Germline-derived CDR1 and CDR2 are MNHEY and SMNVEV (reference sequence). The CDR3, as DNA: TGTGCCAGCAGAGTCCCGGGACAGGGTTCTAGCACAGATACGCAGTATTTT. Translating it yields CASRVPGQGSSTDTQYF.

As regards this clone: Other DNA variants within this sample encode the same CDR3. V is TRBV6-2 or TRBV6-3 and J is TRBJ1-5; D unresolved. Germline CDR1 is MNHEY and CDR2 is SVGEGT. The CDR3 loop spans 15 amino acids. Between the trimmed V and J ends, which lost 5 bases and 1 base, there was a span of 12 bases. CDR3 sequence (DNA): TGTGCCAGCAGTACCGGGAGTGGGAGCAATCAGCCCCAGCATTTT. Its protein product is CASSTGSGSNQPQHF.

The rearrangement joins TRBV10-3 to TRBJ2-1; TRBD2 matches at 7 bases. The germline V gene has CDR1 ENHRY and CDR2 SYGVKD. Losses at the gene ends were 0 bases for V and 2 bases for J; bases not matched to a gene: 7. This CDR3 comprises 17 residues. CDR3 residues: CAISESKLARTYNEQFF. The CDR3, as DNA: TGTGCCATCAGTGAGTCGAAACTAGCGAGGACCTACAATGAGCAGTTCTTC.

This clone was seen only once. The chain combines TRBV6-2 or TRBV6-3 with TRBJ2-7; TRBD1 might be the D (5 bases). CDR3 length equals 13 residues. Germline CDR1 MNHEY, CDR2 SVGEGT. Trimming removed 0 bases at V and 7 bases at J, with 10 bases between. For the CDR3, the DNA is TGTGCCAGCAGTTACTCGGCAGGGAATGAGCAGTACGTC. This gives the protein CASSYSAGNEQYV.

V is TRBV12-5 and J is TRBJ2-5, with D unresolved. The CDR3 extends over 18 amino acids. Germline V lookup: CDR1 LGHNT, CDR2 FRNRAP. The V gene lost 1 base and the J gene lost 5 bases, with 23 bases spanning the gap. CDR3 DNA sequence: TGTGCTAGTGGTTTGGCCCCCACCTGGCCCGTCCCGTCGGAGACCCAGTACTTC. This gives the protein CASGLAPTWPVPSETQYF.

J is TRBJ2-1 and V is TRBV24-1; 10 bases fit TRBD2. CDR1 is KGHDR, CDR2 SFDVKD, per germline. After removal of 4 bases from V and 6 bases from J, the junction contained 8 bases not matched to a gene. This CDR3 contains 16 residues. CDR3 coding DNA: TGTGCCACCAGTGACCCGGGACTAGCGAGGGCCAATGAGCAGTTCTTC. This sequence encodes CATSDPGLARANEQFF.

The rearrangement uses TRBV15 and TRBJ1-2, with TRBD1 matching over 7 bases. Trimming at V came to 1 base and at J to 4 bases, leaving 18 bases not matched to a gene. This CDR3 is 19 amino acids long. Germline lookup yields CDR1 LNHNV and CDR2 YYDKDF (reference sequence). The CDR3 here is CATSRVGPGGRQGPYGYTF. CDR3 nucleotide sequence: TGTGCCACCAGCAGAGTCGGACCGGGGGGGAGACAGGGCCCCTATGGCTACACCTTC.

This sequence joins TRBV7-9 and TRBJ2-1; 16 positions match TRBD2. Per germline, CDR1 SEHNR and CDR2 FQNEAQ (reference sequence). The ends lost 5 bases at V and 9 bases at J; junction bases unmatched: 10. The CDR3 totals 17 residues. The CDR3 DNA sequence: TGTGCCAGCAGCCCTCCGGGACTAGCGGGAGGGTTGGGTGAGCAGTTCTTC. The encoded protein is CASSPPGLAGGLGEQFF.

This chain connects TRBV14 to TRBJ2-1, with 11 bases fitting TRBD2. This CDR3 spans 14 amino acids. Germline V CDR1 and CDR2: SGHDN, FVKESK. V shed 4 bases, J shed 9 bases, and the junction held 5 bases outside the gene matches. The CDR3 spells CASSLGSGRVEQFF. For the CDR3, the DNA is TGTGCCAGCAGCCTGGGTAGCGGGAGGGTTGAGCAGTTCTTC.

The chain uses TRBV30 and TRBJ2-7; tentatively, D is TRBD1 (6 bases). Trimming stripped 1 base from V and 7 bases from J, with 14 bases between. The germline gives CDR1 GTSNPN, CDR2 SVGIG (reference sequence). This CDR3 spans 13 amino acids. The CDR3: CAWSDRVWWEQYF. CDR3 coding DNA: TGTGCCTGGAGTGACAGGGTGTGGTGGGAGCAGTACTTC.

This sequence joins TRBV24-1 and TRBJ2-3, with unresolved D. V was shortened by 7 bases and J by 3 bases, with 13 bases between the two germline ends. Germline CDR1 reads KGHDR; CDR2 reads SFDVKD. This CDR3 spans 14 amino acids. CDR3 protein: CATSKHHITDTQYF. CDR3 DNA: TGTGCCACCAGCAAACACCATATTACAGATACGCAGTATTTT.

The CDR3 protein is CASSYDPSGSRSGTDTQYF. CDR3 nucleotide sequence: TGTGCCAGCAGCTACGACCCTAGCGGGAGTAGGTCGGGCACAGATACGCAGTATTTT. The genes are TRBV3-1 (or the pseudogene TRBV3-2) and TRBJ2-3, with 10 bases identical to TRBD2. Germline V gives CDR1 LGHDT, CDR2 YNNKEL (reference sequence). The V and J ends lost 5 bases and 1 base, in that order; junction bases with no gene match: 15. CDR3 length: 19 residues.

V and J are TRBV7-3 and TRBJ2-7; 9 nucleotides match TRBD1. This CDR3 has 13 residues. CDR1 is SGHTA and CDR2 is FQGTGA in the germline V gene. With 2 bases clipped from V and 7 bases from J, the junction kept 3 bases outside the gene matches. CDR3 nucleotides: TGTGCCAGCAGCTTAGGGACAGGGAGTGAGCAGTACTTC. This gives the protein CASSLGTGSEQYF.

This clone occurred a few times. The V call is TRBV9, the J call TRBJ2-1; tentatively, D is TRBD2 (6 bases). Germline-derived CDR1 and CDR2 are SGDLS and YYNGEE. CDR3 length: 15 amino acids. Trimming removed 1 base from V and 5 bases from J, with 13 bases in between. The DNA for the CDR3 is TGTGCCAGCAGCGTATTGCCTAGCGCACACAATGAGCAGTTCTTC. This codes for CASSVLPSAHNEQFF.

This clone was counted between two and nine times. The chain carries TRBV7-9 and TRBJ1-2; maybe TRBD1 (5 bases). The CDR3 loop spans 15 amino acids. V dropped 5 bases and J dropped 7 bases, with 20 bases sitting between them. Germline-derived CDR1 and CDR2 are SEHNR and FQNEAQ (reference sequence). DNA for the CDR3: TGTGCCAGCAGCCTCCCCGAGGGGAGGGTCCCTGGCTACACCTTC. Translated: CASSLPEGRVPGYTF.

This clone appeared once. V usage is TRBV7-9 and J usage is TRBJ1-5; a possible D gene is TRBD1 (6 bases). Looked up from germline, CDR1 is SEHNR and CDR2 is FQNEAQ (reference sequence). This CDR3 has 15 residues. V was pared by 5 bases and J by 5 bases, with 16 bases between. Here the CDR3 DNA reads TGTGCCAGCAGCCCCCCGGGGGGCGCGCATCAGCCCCAGCATTTT. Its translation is CASSPPGGAHQPQHF.